The rows below give T cell receptor beta chains drawn from one sample of a study of T cell responses to AZD1222 COVID-19 vaccine. Using immunoSEQ multiplex PCR, the repertoire was profiled, and TCRdb retains in-frame clones only, with some absent. The sample records 66,000 or so clones, about 90% being singletons. The sample here was peripheral blood, taken on day 0 of AZD1222 vaccination. The receptors were gathered from an adult in good health. CDR3s include the opening cysteine and the closing phenylalanine or tryptophan. Fields, in order: V gene, J gene, CDR3 protein.

V gene: TRBV5-1; J gene: TRBJ2-3; CDR3 protein: CASSLESFSAGDTQYF
V gene: TRBV11-3; J gene: TRBJ1-1; CDR3 protein: CASSLEGVTEAFF
V gene: TRBV2; J gene: TRBJ2-1; CDR3 protein: CASSETEINEQFF
V gene: TRBV27; J gene: TRBJ2-1; CDR3 protein: CASSSGMLSYNEQFF
V gene: TRBV7-8; J gene: TRBJ2-1; CDR3 protein: CASSPYNEQFF
V gene: TRBV25-1; J gene: TRBJ1-1; CDR3 protein: CASRLTGIAEAFF
V gene: TRBV7-3; J gene: TRBJ1-2; CDR3 protein: CASSLDGAGYTF
V gene: TRBV7-8; J gene: TRBJ1-1; CDR3 protein: CASSLGTARTNTEAFF
V gene: TRBV29-1; J gene: TRBJ2-7; CDR3 protein: CSVERDRGYEQYF
V gene: TRBV27; J gene: TRBJ2-2; CDR3 protein: CASSLVEDRAGATGELFF
V gene: TRBV12-3/TRBV12-4; J gene: TRBJ1-3; CDR3 protein: CASSLTVGNTIYF
V gene: TRBV29-1; J gene: TRBJ1-1; CDR3 protein: CSVEVGSGIAEAFF
V gene: TRBV9; J gene: TRBJ1-4; CDR3 protein: CASSVGGEGRGEKLFF